A single sample gave rise to the 10 T cell receptor beta chains below, sequenced in a study of T cells after yellow fever vaccination. TCRdb analysed the 5' RACE reads with MiXCR anew, one entry per CDR3 protein. Of around 250,000 distinct CDR3 sequences in the sample, about 7% were seen once. Sequences were derived from CD4+ T cells sorted from PBMCs, sampled 15 days after the yellow fever booster vaccination. These receptors all stem from a man aged 25 to 40 who received the YFV17D yellow fever vaccine.

The rearrangement links TRBV7-2 to TRBJ1-1; D not resolved. The CDR3 is 13 amino acids. The V and J ends lost 0 bases and 4 bases respectively, with 6 bases between them. In germline, CDR1 is SGHTA, CDR2 FQGNSA. The CDR3: CASSLAAGTEAFF. In nucleotides, the CDR3 is TGTGCCAGCAGCTTAGCTGCGGGCACTGAAGCTTTCTTT.

The rearrangement joins TRBV6-2 or TRBV6-3 to TRBJ2-5; no reliable D call. Trimming cost V 0 bases and J 3 bases, with 17 bases left between them. CDR1 and CDR2 (germline): MNHEY, SVGEGT. This CDR3 is built from 17 residues. Here the CDR3 DNA reads TGTGCCAGCAGTTACTCGACCCTCCCCGAAGGGAAAGAGACCCAGTACTTC. This gives the protein CASSYSTLPEGKETQYF.

This clonotype was counted at least ten times. The chain recombines TRBV20-1 with TRBJ2-1, with TRBD2 as a possible D gene (6 bases). With 4 bases removed from V and 3 bases from J, the gap between germline ends came to 13 bases. The CDR3 contains 14 residues. Germline V gene data show CDR1 as DFQATT and CDR2 as SNEGSKA (reference sequence). CDR3 residues: CSANLATLYNEQFF. DNA for the CDR3: TGCAGTGCTAACCTAGCGACCCTCTACAATGAGCAGTTCTTC.

At least ten counts were recorded for this clonotype. This chain uses TRBV7-2 with TRBJ1-3, with 7 bases aligning to TRBD1. The V gene's germline CDR1 is SGHTA and CDR2 FQGNSA. The CDR3 length is 14 residues. Losses at the gene ends were 6 bases for V and 1 base for J; bases not matched to a gene: 3. CDR3: CASRPQGSGNTIYF. In DNA form, the CDR3 reads TGTGCCAGCAGACCACAGGGGTCTGGAAACACCATATATTTT.

This clonotype was found a few times. The chain joins TRBV29-1 to TRBJ2-3, with 8 bases lining up with TRBD2. V lost 1 base, J lost 4 bases, and 7 bases stayed unmatched. CDR3 length equals 15 residues. Germline V lookup: CDR1 SQVTM, CDR2 ANQGSEA. The CDR3 protein is CSVEVIPGGPDTQYF. The CDR3 DNA sequence: TGCAGCGTTGAAGTTATACCGGGGGGGCCAGATACGCAGTATTTT.

This clonotype was seen at least ten times. V gene TRBV20-1 combines with J gene TRBJ2-5, with TRBD1 matching over 7 bases. The germline gives CDR1 DFQATT, CDR2 SNEGSKA (reference sequence). Germline trimming cut 3 bases from V and 5 bases from J; bases unmatched to any gene: 6. The CDR3 length is 13 residues. The CDR3 is CSASPTGKETQYF. DNA of the CDR3: TGCAGTGCTAGCCCGACAGGGAAGGAGACCCAGTACTTC.

This clonotype showed up many times. This chain links TRBV10-2 with TRBJ1-4; D is undetermined. Per germline, CDR1 WSHSY and CDR2 SAAADI. Trimming took 4 bases from V and 8 from J, leaving 11 bases between them. The CDR3 length is 13 residues. The CDR3 reads CASSVSTKEKLFF. For the CDR3, the DNA is TGCGCCAGCAGTGTTAGCACAAAGGAAAAACTGTTTTTT.

In regard to this clonotype: A read error may produce the germline difference seen at one junction end. This chain joins TRBV20-1 and TRBJ1-6; the D gene is possibly TRBD1 (6 bases). CDR1 DFQATT and CDR2 SNEGSKA come from the germline V gene (reference sequence). CDR3 size: 17 residues. This CDR3 reads CCARDRQRGALNSPLHF. CDR3 DNA sequence: TGCTGTGCTAGAGATCGCCAACGGGGGGCTCTAAACTCACCCCTCCACTTT.

This clonotype was detected a few times. The J gene is TRBJ2-2, the V gene TRBV7-2; D gene unclear. The CDR3 has 13 amino acids. The germline V gene encodes CDR1 SGHTA and CDR2 FQGNSA. Between the trimmed V and J ends, which lost 2 bases and 4 bases, there was a span of 5 bases. The DNA for the CDR3 is TGTGCCAGCAGCTTAACTTTCACCGGGGAGCTGTTTTTT. The encoded protein is CASSLTFTGELFF.

This clonotype came up a few times. The V and J genes are TRBV7-2 and TRBJ2-5; 7 bases map to TRBD1. The germline V gene has CDR1 SGHTA and CDR2 FQGNSA. CDR3 length: 14 amino acids. V lost 4 bases to trimming and J lost 4 bases; unmatched junction nucleotides: 6. CDR3 DNA sequence: TGTGCCAGCAGCTCCGACAGGGTCTTAGAGACCCAGTACTTC. The encoded protein is CASSSDRVLETQYF.